These 32 T cell receptor beta chains were sequenced from one sample in a study of spatial heterogeneity in lung cancer. One entry per CDR3 protein, called by TCRdb with MiXCR from the 5' RACE reads. The sample has some 28,000 distinct CDR3 sequences; about 8.1% are singletons. The time point was: sample taken at primary tumor resection. Tumor, nontumor lung or frozen PBMC supplied whole RNA, sequenced without sorting. The source material was PBMCs, sampled at surgery. All receptors come from a female donor with early-stage non-small cell lung cancer.

This clonotype was seen a few times. The CDR3 bases are TGTGCCAGCAGCTTGGCATTAGCACAGGGGGTTGAAGCTTTCTTT. It codes for CASSLALAQGVEAFF. The chain joins TRBV5-4 to TRBJ1-1; 8 nucleotides match TRBD1. V lost 0 bases and J lost 7; bases outside the gene matches: 8. The CDR3 contains 15 residues. Germline lookup yields CDR1 SGHNT and CDR2 YYREEE (reference sequence).

This clonotype showed up many times. The chain employs TRBV6-1 and TRBJ2-3; D gene unclear. The V end was cut by 10 bases, the J end by 4 bases, with 30 bases between. Looked up from germline, CDR1 is MNHNS and CDR2 is SASEGT. The CDR3 consists of 18 residues. The CDR3 DNA reads TGTGCCACCCTACTTTTCGTAAGGACCTTCAAAGTTGCAGATACGCAGTATTTT. Protein: CATLLFVRTFKVADTQYF.

The rearrangement uses TRBV20-1 and TRBJ2-7; 11 bases line up with TRBD2. The CDR3 contains 14 residues. Trimming cost V 2 bases and J 3 bases; bases outside gene matches: 3. The V gene's germline CDR1 is DFQATT and CDR2 SNEGSKA (reference sequence). CDR3 loop: CSARLGTSGYEQYF. The CDR3 nucleotides are TGCAGTGCTAGACTCGGGACTAGCGGCTACGAGCAGTACTTC.

This clonotype was detected a few times. CDR3 bases: TGTGCCACCAGTGTCTCCAGTCAGCCCCAGCATTTT. Protein: CATSVSSQPQHF. This chain connects TRBV24-1 to TRBJ1-5; D is unresolved. This CDR3 region has 12 residues. Germline V gene data show CDR1 as KGHDR and CDR2 as SFDVKD. Trimming removed 5 bases from V and 6 bases from J, with 7 bases in between.

In its sample, this clonotype was seen many times. The CDR3 DNA follows: TGTGCCAGCAGCGTACTAGCGGGAGCAGTCTCGGGAGATACGCAGTATTTT. It specifies CASSVLAGAVSGDTQYF. J is TRBJ2-3 and V is TRBV9, with 10 bases that match TRBD2. Germline CDR1 SGDLS, CDR2 YYNGEE. The CDR3 is made up of 17 amino acids. Trimming took 1 base from V and 5 from J; bases not matched to a gene: 10.

DNA for the CDR3: TGTGCCAGCTTAGGATCGGGCGAGACCCAGTACTTC. Amino acids: CASLGSGETQYF. The rearrangement joins TRBV5-4 to TRBJ2-5; unclear D gene. The germline CDR1 and CDR2 sequences are SGHNT and YYREEE (reference sequence). V shed 7 bases and J shed 5 bases, with 12 bases lying between them. The CDR3 consists of 12 residues.

Ten or more counts support this clonotype. This chain uses TRBV24-1 with TRBJ1-2; tentative D call: TRBD1 (5 bases). This CDR3 region has 13 residues. Germline values: CDR1 KGHDR, CDR2 SFDVKD. Between the trimmed V and J ends, which lost 12 bases and 5 bases, there was a span of 18 bases. The CDR3 here is CAAGSDSSYGYTF. As DNA, the CDR3 is TGTGCCGCCGGGAGTGACAGCTCGTATGGCTACACCTTC.

In this sample, this clonotype turned up a few times. The chain employs TRBV5-5 and TRBJ1-1; D call uncertain. This CDR3 spans 16 amino acids. The V end was cut by 2 bases, the J end by 0 bases, with 14 bases between. The germline V gene encodes CDR1 SGHKS and CDR2 YYEKEE (reference sequence). The CDR3 nucleotides are TGTGCCAGCAGCTTTTTTCCGTGGGATATGAACACTGAAGCTTTCTTT. Translated: CASSFFPWDMNTEAFF. Combining the CDR3 with reference TRBV5-5 and TRBJ1-1 gives the whole variable domain DAGVTQSPTHLIKTRGQQVTLRCSPISGHKSVSWYQQVLGQGPQFIFQYYEKEERGRGNFPDRFSARQFPNYSSELNVNALLLGDSALYLCASSFFPWDMNTEAFFGQGTRLTVV.

This clonotype was counted at least ten times. V is TRBV11-2 and J is TRBJ2-1, with D possibly being TRBD2 (6 bases). Germline V gene sequence: CDR1 SGHAT, CDR2 FQNNGV. Between the trimmed V and J ends, which lost 5 bases and 1 base, there was a span of 15 bases. The CDR3 is 16 amino acids. The CDR3, as DNA: TGTGCCAGCAGCCCCGATCTCAGCGGGTCCTACAATGAGCAGTTCTTC. This gives the protein CASSPDLSGSYNEQFF.

This clonotype turned up a few times. This sequence joins TRBV27 and TRBJ2-7; D may be TRBD2 (6 bases). The CDR3 is 13 amino acids. Per germline, CDR1 MNHEY and CDR2 SMNVEV (reference sequence). Trimming pared 5 bases from V and 4 bases from J, leaving 12 bases between. The CDR3 spells CASSPTSQYEQYF. CDR3 DNA sequence: TGTGCCAGCAGTCCGACTAGTCAGTACGAGCAGTACTTC.

This clonotype appeared many times. This rearrangement joins TRBV18 to TRBJ1-6; D gene unclear. This CDR3 is 15 amino acids long. Germline CDR1 reads KGHSH; CDR2 reads LQKENI. V lost 4 bases to trimming and J lost 9 bases, with 16 bases between them. The CDR3 bases are TGTGCCAGCTCACTCGATCGACAAGTCGGTTCACCCCTCCACTTT. Translated, it gives CASSLDRQVGSPLHF.

This clonotype has more than one count but fewer than ten. The chain uses TRBV30 and TRBJ1-1; D gene ambiguous. The V gene lost 2 bases and the J gene lost 0 bases, with 7 bases spanning the gap. Germline CDR1 is GTSNPN and CDR2 is SVGIG (reference sequence). The CDR3 runs 13 residues. The CDR3 protein is CAWSQGLNTEAFF. The DNA of the CDR3 is TGTGCCTGGAGTCAAGGGCTGAACACTGAAGCTTTCTTT.

This clonotype was picked up a small number of times. This chain connects TRBV7-2 to TRBJ2-5, with a possible D match to TRBD1 (5 bases). CDR3 length: 13 residues. Germline CDR1 reads SGHTA; CDR2 reads FQGNSA. The germline V and J ends were trimmed by 5 bases and 5 bases, with 12 bases remaining between them. CDR3 in DNA: TGTGCCAGCAGCCCCACCCAGGGTGAGACCCAGTACTTC. Translation gives CASSPTQGETQYF.

In its sample, this clonotype was seen a few times. The chain combines TRBV12-3 or TRBV12-4 with TRBJ1-5; D remains ambiguous. The CDR3 runs to 13 residues. With 3 bases removed from V and 6 bases from J, the gap between germline ends came to 9 bases. CDR3 protein: CASSLGSPQPQHF. CDR3 nucleotides: TGTGCCAGCAGTTTGGGCAGCCCTCAGCCCCAGCATTTT.

This clonotype was observed a few times. Since a much larger clone is just one base distant, this may be a read error. The V and J genes are TRBV28 and TRBJ2-7; 7 nucleotides align to TRBD1. The CDR3 totals 17 residues. V was clipped by 6 bases and J by 6 bases; unmatched bases: 20. CDR1 MDHEN and CDR2 SYDVKM come from the germline V gene. CDR3: CASSQGRFLRPGGEQYF. The CDR3 coding sequence is TGTGCCAGCAGCCAAGGGCGATTCCTTCGTCCAGGGGGCGAGCAGTACTTC.

The CDR3 DNA sequence: TGTGCCATCAGGACAACGACAGGGGTGAGCACTGAAGCTTTCTTT. Encoded protein: CAIRTTTGVSTEAFF. The chain recombines TRBV10-3 with TRBJ1-1, with 8 bases matching TRBD1. Germline V gene data show CDR1 as ENHRY and CDR2 as SYGVKD. This CDR3 is built from 15 residues. V dropped 6 bases and J dropped 4; count of bases not matched to a gene: 10.

Remarks on this clonotype: Possible read error: a much larger clone is one base away. The J gene is TRBJ1-2, the V gene TRBV28, with D possibly being TRBD1 (6 bases). The V gene's germline CDR1 is MDHEN and CDR2 SYDVKM. Trimming stripped 3 bases from V and 4 bases from J, with 15 bases between. The CDR3 extends over 15 amino acids. The CDR3 DNA is TGTGCCAGCAGTTTCCGACGGACAGTGGGCTATGGCTACACCTTC. Its protein is CASSFRRTVGYGYTF.

This clonotype was picked up many times. The rearrangement links TRBV19 to TRBJ1-5; 9 positions match TRBD1. Trimming removed 9 bases from V and 0 bases from J; junction bases left unmatched: 9. Looked up from germline, CDR1 is LNHDA and CDR2 is SQIVND (reference sequence). The CDR3 length is 16 residues. The CDR3 loop reads CASVGQGYGSNQPQHF. CDR3 coding DNA: TGTGCCAGCGTCGGACAGGGGTATGGTAGCAATCAGCCCCAGCATTTT.

As to this clonotype: Since a much larger clone is just one base distant, this may be a read error. The rearrangement uses TRBV3-1 and TRBJ2-7; TRBD1 matches at 7 bases. The CDR3 is made up of 13 amino acids. Germline V gene data show CDR1 as LGHDT and CDR2 as YNNKEL (reference sequence). As DNA, the CDR3 is TGTGTCAGCAGCCTTACGAACAGGGGAGAGCAGTACTTC. Translated: CVSSLTNRGEQYF.

Many counts were recorded for this clonotype. V and J are TRBV7-2 and TRBJ1-5; no reliable D call. V was cut by 0 bases and J by 10 bases, with 10 bases left in between. The CDR3 runs 13 residues. CDR1 is SGHTA, CDR2 FQGNSA, per germline. The CDR3 here is CASSLAPDFPQHF. CDR3 DNA: TGTGCCAGCAGCTTAGCGCCCGACTTCCCCCAGCATTTT.

A word on this clonotype: A much larger clone lies a single base off, so this may be a read error. This chain links TRBV24-1 with TRBJ2-3; TRBD2 matches 14 bases. This CDR3 is 16 amino acids long. Germline CDR1 reads KGHDR; CDR2 reads SFDVKD. The CDR3 protein is CAASDRTSGRSDTQYF. The CDR3, as DNA: TGTGCCGCCAGTGATCGGACTAGCGGGAGGTCAGATACGCAGTATTTT.

The sample holds many counts of this clonotype. The chain joins TRBV7-2 to TRBJ2-1, with D perhaps TRBD1 (5 bases). This CDR3 spans 15 amino acids. The V gene's germline CDR1 is SGHTA and CDR2 FQGNSA. The ends were cut back, 1 base at V and 14 bases at J, with 21 bases in the middle. This CDR3 is CASSLGLTSPRGKFF. As DNA, the CDR3 is TGTGCCAGCAGCTTAGGCTTAACCTCCCCTAGGGGAAAGTTCTTC. The full variable domain, completed using reference TRBV7-2 and TRBJ2-1, is GAGVSQSPSNKVTEKGKDVELRCDPISGHTALYWYRQSLGQGLEFLIYFQGNSAPDKSGLPSDRFSAERTGGSVSTLTIQRTQQEDSAVYLCASSLGLTSPRGKFFGPGTRLTVL.

This clonotype was counted many times. The V call is TRBV6-2 or TRBV6-3, the J call TRBJ2-7; tentative D call: TRBD1 (5 bases). With 5 bases removed from V and 4 bases from J, the gap between germline ends came to 12 bases. The CDR3 totals 13 residues. Germline-derived CDR1 and CDR2 are MNHEY and SVGEGT. CDR3: CASSQQVPYEQYV. The CDR3 DNA sequence: TGTGCCAGCAGTCAACAGGTACCTTACGAGCAGTACGTC.

This clonotype came up a few times. The gene calls are TRBV2 and TRBJ2-1; D ambiguous. CDR1 and CDR2 from the germline V gene are SNHLY and FYNNEI. The germline V and J ends were trimmed by 7 bases and 9 bases, with 13 bases remaining between them. The CDR3 has 12 residues. The CDR3 DNA follows: TGTGCCAGCACCGAAATTTTGGGTGAGCAGTTCTTC. As protein: CASTEILGEQFF. Full variable domain (rest looked up from reference TRBV2 and TRBJ2-1): EPEVTQTPSHQVTQMGQEVILRCVPISNHLYFYWYRQILGQKVEFLVSFYNNEISEKSEIFDDQFSVERPDGSNFTLKIRSTKLEDSAMYFCASTEILGEQFFGPGTRLTVL.

This clonotype was observed many times. J is TRBJ2-5 and V is TRBV7-8; 11 bases map to TRBD2. The germline V gene has CDR1 SGHVS and CDR2 FQNEAQ. The CDR3 covers 16 residues. Trimming removed 5 bases from V and 5 bases from J; junction bases left unmatched: 10. The chain's CDR3 is CASSLRASGRLETQYF. The DNA of the CDR3 is TGTGCCAGCAGCCTAAGGGCTAGCGGGAGGTTGGAGACCCAGTACTTC.

This clonotype was found many times. The chain recombines TRBV6-5 with TRBJ2-7; D unresolved. CDR1 MNHEY and CDR2 SVGAGI come from the germline V gene. The CDR3 spans 17 residues. Trimming shortened V by 2 bases and J by 3 bases, and 20 bases separated the two germline ends. The DNA for the CDR3 is TGTGCCAGCAGTTACCTTCGAGGAGCTAGTGGGGACTACGAGCAGTACTTC. It translates to CASSYLRGASGDYEQYF.

This clonotype has more than one count but fewer than ten. V usage is TRBV12-5 and J usage is TRBJ1-1; 7 nucleotides agree with TRBD1. V lost 3 bases to trimming and J lost 5 bases; unmatched junction nucleotides: 6. CDR1 is LGHNT and CDR2 is FRNRAP in the germline V gene. This CDR3 has 14 amino acids. CDR3 sequence: CASGFNRGLTEAFF. The CDR3 DNA follows: TGTGCTAGTGGTTTTAACAGGGGATTGACTGAAGCTTTCTTT. Full variable domain (rest looked up from reference TRBV12-5 and TRBJ1-1): DARVTQTPRHKVTEMGQEVTMRCQPILGHNTVFWYRQTMMQGLELLAYFRNRAPLDDSGMPKDRFSAEMPDATLATLKIQPSEPRDSAVYFCASGFNRGLTEAFFGQGTRLTVV.

Ten or more counts support this clonotype. The chain has TRBV7-2 and TRBJ1-2; D perhaps matches TRBD1 (5 bases). V dropped 4 bases and J dropped 7 bases, with 19 bases sitting between them. There are 15 residues in the CDR3. The V gene's germline CDR1 is SGHTA and CDR2 FQGNSA. The CDR3 sequence: CASSYRKGTDGGYTF. CDR3 bases: TGTGCCAGCAGCTACCGCAAAGGGACGGACGGTGGCTACACCTTC.

The rearrangement joins TRBV7-9 to TRBJ2-7; 7 bases are shared with TRBD2. This CDR3 is built from 15 residues. V shed 5 bases, J shed 2 bases, and the junction held 9 bases outside the gene matches. Germline V CDR1 and CDR2: SEHNR, FQNEAQ (reference sequence). The CDR3 sequence is CASSATGTTPYEQYF. CDR3 in DNA: TGTGCCAGCAGCGCCACCGGGACTACCCCCTACGAGCAGTACTTC.

This clonotype was detected only a few times. The J gene is TRBJ2-1, the V gene TRBV18; D not certain. This CDR3 is built from 12 residues. The germline V and J ends were trimmed by 5 bases and 9 bases, with 11 bases remaining between them. The germline V gene has CDR1 KGHSH and CDR2 LQKENI. The CDR3: CASSEYVGEQFF. As DNA, the CDR3 is TGTGCCAGCTCAGAGTACGTCGGTGAGCAGTTCTTC.

This clonotype showed up many times. V usage is TRBV18 and J usage is TRBJ2-1; 7 bases align to TRBD2. V was pared by 1 base and J by 0 bases, with 15 bases of the junction left unmatched. Germline V CDR1 and CDR2: KGHSH, LQKENI. The CDR3 is made up of 20 amino acids. The CDR3, as DNA: TGTGCCAGCTCACCACGACTAGCTGAACGCTCCAGAGGCTCCTACAATGAGCAGTTCTTC. It specifies CASSPRLAERSRGSYNEQFF.

This clonotype was detected ten times or more. This chain links TRBV7-2 with TRBJ1-2, with D tentatively TRBD1 (6 bases). The CDR3 has 15 amino acids. V gave up 1 base and J gave up 5 bases, with 14 bases separating them. Germline V gene lookup returns CDR1 SGHTA and CDR2 FQGNSA. CDR3 sequence: CASSLDGTYTYGYTF. The DNA for the CDR3 is TGTGCCAGCAGCTTAGACGGGACATACACTTATGGCTACACCTTC.